These 18 T cell receptor beta chains were all obtained from the same sample, sequenced in a study of shared clonotypes between healthy human individuals. Some clones are missing from TCRdb's copy, which holds only in-frame ones; the method was immunoSEQ multiplex PCR. The table shows roughly 2,500,000 clones, with approximately 93% occurring only once. Source material: naive CD4+ T cells from PBMCs. The subset is: CD45RA+ positively selected. The receptors originated from a man aged 18 to 30 in good health. Some clones in this sample may be carry-over from other donors' samples.

This CDR3 is CSASNTDTQYF. The CDR3 bases are TGCAGTGCTAGTAACACAGATACGCAGTATTTT. The chain recombines TRBV20-1 with TRBJ2-3; D not resolved. CDR3 length: 11 residues. Looked up from germline, CDR1 is DFQATT and CDR2 is SNEGSKA (reference sequence). Trimming removed 3 bases at V and 2 bases at J, with 3 bases between.

The chain uses TRBV9 and TRBJ2-1; 13 bases align to TRBD2. This CDR3 contains 21 residues. Germline V CDR1 and CDR2: SGDLS, YYNGEE. Trimming cost V 0 bases and J 0 bases; bases outside gene matches: 12. DNA for the CDR3: TGTGCCAGCAGCGTAGGGGGACTAGCGGGGCCCCGCCTAGGCTCCTACAATGAGCAGTTCTTC. This gives the protein CASSVGGLAGPRLGSYNEQFF. Combining the CDR3 with reference TRBV9 and TRBJ2-1 gives the whole variable domain DSGVTQTPKHLITATGQRVTLRCSPRSGDLSVYWYQQSLDQGLQFLIQYYNGEERAKGNILERFSAQQFPDLHSELNLSSLELGDSALYFCASSVGGLAGPRLGSYNEQFFGPGTRLTVL.

A remark on this clone: Other nucleotide sequences from this sample produce the same CDR3. The V and J genes are TRBV30 and TRBJ1-4, with no clear D. The CDR3 covers 11 residues. Germline values: CDR1 GTSNPN, CDR2 SVGIG (reference sequence). V dropped 3 bases and J dropped 8 bases, with 7 bases sitting between them. CDR3 protein: CAWRDGEKLFF. CDR3 coding DNA: TGTGCCTGGAGAGATGGGGAAAAACTGTTTTTT.

The chain has TRBV2 and TRBJ1-3; D is unclear. In germline, CDR1 is SNHLY, CDR2 FYNNEI. Trimming removed 7 bases at V and 5 bases at J, with 15 bases between. The CDR3 runs to 14 residues. The CDR3, as DNA: TGTGCCAGCACCTCGAGCAGCAGTAGAAACACCATATATTTT. Its translation is CASTSSSSRNTIYF.

The chain links TRBV27 to TRBJ2-7; D perhaps matches TRBD1 (5 bases). Trimming left V 6 bases short and J 1 base short, with 13 bases between. This CDR3 has 14 residues. Germline V lookup: CDR1 MNHEY, CDR2 SMNVEV (reference sequence). CDR3 region: CASRDMGASYEQYF. CDR3 DNA sequence: TGTGCCAGCAGGGACATGGGCGCTTCCTACGAGCAGTACTTC.

The chain joins TRBV19 to TRBJ2-1, with 11 bases lining up with TRBD2. In germline, CDR1 is LNHDA, CDR2 SQIVND (reference sequence). CDR3 length: 15 amino acids. Trimming took 7 bases from V and 3 from J; bases not matched to a gene: 5. Written as DNA, the CDR3 is TGTGCCAGTACCGAACTAGCGGGAGTCTACAATGAGCAGTTCTTC. It specifies CASTELAGVYNEQFF. The entire variable domain, with the rest obtained from reference TRBV19 and TRBJ2-1, is as follows: DGGITQSPKYLFRKEGQNVTLSCEQNLNHDAMYWYRQDPGQGLRLIYYSQIVNDFQKGDIAEGYSVSREKKESFPLTVTSAQKNPTAFYLCASTELAGVYNEQFFGPGTRLTVL.

The rearrangement uses TRBV25-1 and TRBJ1-2, with D perhaps matching TRBD1 (6 bases). The CDR3 has 18 amino acids. CDR1 MGHDK and CDR2 SYGVNS come from the germline V gene. Trimming left V 5 bases short and J 8 bases short, with 30 bases between. In DNA, the CDR3 is TGTGCCAGCAGTTTGCGGGGGAGCGAGGGACACTCCCGGGGCGGCTACACCTTC. Its translation is CASSLRGSEGHSRGGYTF.

The chain couples TRBV11-2 to TRBJ2-7; 9 bases agree with TRBD2. Per germline, CDR1 SGHAT and CDR2 FQNNGV. J gave up 0 bases and V 5 bases, and 8 bases lay outside the gene matches. The CDR3 loop spans 16 amino acids. The CDR3 here is CASSGLLAGSSYEQYF. In DNA, the CDR3 is TGTGCCAGCAGCGGACTCCTAGCGGGAAGCTCCTACGAGCAGTACTTC. The complete variable domain, with remaining parts taken from reference TRBV11-2 and TRBJ2-7, reads EAGVAQSPRYKIIEKRQSVAFWCNPISGHATLYWYQQILGQGPKLLIQFQNNGVVDDSQLPKDRFSAERLKGVDSTLKIQPAKLEDSAVYLCASSGLLAGSSYEQYFGPGTRLTVT.

V and J are TRBV7-2 and TRBJ2-1, with a possible D match to TRBD2 (5 bases). The germline V gene encodes CDR1 SGHTA and CDR2 FQGNSA. V lost 2 bases and J lost 0, with 11 bases in between. This CDR3 contains 16 residues. In nucleotides, the CDR3 is TGTGCCAGCAGCTTACAAGCGGATGCCTCCTACAATGAGCAGTTCTTC. This codes for CASSLQADASYNEQFF.

This chain uses TRBV29-1 with TRBJ2-2, with no clear D. Germline-derived CDR1 and CDR2 are SQVTM and ANQGSEA. CDR3 length equals 12 residues. Deletions cut 7 bases from V and 6 bases from J, with 12 bases between. For the CDR3, the DNA is TGCAGCGCCAGCCCTAGTGCCGGGGAGCTGTTTTTT. Its translation: CSASPSAGELFF.

This clone occurred once. The V and J genes are TRBV30 and TRBJ2-1; 8 nucleotides align to TRBD2. The CDR3 length is 15 residues. Germline assignment: CDR1 GTSNPN and CDR2 SVGIG (reference sequence). Trimming took 0 bases from V and 8 from J; bases not matched to a gene: 9. CDR3 DNA: TGTGCCTGGAGTGTACTAGCGGTACCGGTAGATGAGCAGTTCTTC. Its protein product is CAWSVLAVPVDEQFF.

The rearrangement links TRBV9 to TRBJ2-1; D is possibly TRBD2 (6 bases). V was shortened by 3 bases and J by 8 bases, with 12 bases between the two germline ends. The CDR3 is 13 amino acids. CDR1 is SGDLS and CDR2 is YYNGEE in the germline V gene. The CDR3 coding sequence is TGTGCCAGCAGCGGATCCGGGGGAGATGAGCAGTTCTTC. This translates into CASSGSGGDEQFF.

This chain uses TRBV6-1 with TRBJ1-3; 7 bases map to TRBD1. With 0 bases clipped from V and 0 bases from J, the junction kept 5 bases outside the gene matches. Germline-derived CDR1 and CDR2 are MNHNS and SASEGT. The CDR3 has 17 amino acids. CDR3 bases: TGTGCCAGCAGTGAAGCGCTGGGACAGAGCTCTGGAAACACCATATATTTT. Protein product: CASSEALGQSSGNTIYF.

This clone was picked up one time. The chain combines TRBV19 with TRBJ2-5; D gene ambiguous. The ends were cut back, 2 bases at V and 1 base at J, with 8 bases in the middle. This CDR3 has 14 amino acids. Germline CDR1 reads LNHDA; CDR2 reads SQIVND (reference sequence). DNA of the CDR3: TGTGCCAGTAGTATAAATCTGGGCCAAGAGACCCAGTACTTC. Its protein product is CASSINLGQETQYF.

The genes are TRBV2 and TRBJ2-2, with D perhaps TRBD1 (6 bases). The CDR3 extends over 16 amino acids. V was cut by 4 bases and J by 0 bases, with 12 bases left in between. The germline gives CDR1 SNHLY, CDR2 FYNNEI. The CDR3 DNA sequence: TGTGCCAGCAGTGGAGTCGGGACATCGAACACCGGGGAGCTGTTTTTT. Its translation is CASSGVGTSNTGELFF. The full variable domain, rest sourced from reference TRBV2 and TRBJ2-2, is EPEVTQTPSHQVTQMGQEVILRCVPISNHLYFYWYRQILGQKVEFLVSFYNNEISEKSEIFDDQFSVERPDGSNFTLKIRSTKLEDSAMYFCASSGVGTSNTGELFFGEGSRLTVL.

The V call is TRBV7-2, the J call TRBJ2-1, with D perhaps TRBD1 (6 bases). V was shortened by 6 bases and J by 9 bases, with 18 bases between the two germline ends. The germline V gene encodes CDR1 SGHTA and CDR2 FQGNSA. This CDR3 has 14 residues. The CDR3 DNA sequence: TGTGCCAGCAGACCCTCGCCACAGGGCGGTGAGCAGTTCTTC. This codes for CASRPSPQGGEQFF.

The chain recombines TRBV7-2 with TRBJ1-4; D call uncertain. Trimming shortened V by 3 bases and J by 7 bases, and 12 bases separated the two germline ends. Germline V gene data show CDR1 as SGHTA and CDR2 as FQGNSA. This CDR3 is 14 amino acids long. CDR3 loop: CASSFNPGREKLFF. The CDR3 DNA reads TGTGCCAGCAGCTTCAATCCCGGACGTGAAAAACTGTTTTTT.

This chain links TRBV27 with TRBJ2-2; either TRBD1 or TRBD2 may supply D (5 bases each). This CDR3 is 20 amino acids long. The V and J ends lost 4 bases and 3 bases respectively, with 27 bases between them. Germline CDR1 is MNHEY and CDR2 is SMNVEV (reference sequence). CDR3 protein: CASSSTPTFAGTVDTGELFF. The CDR3, as DNA: TGTGCCAGCAGTTCCACCCCAACGTTTGCAGGGACGGTAGACACCGGGGAGCTGTTTTTT.